What follows are 28 T cell receptor beta chains derived from one specimen sequenced in a study of shared clonotypes between healthy human individuals (TCRdb year 2020). The library relied on the immunoSEQ multiplex PCR assay. What TCRdb holds here is the immuneACCESS table cut down to in-frame rearrangements. Part of the clones is not present; checked against another copy, under half of the missing clones reflect an unresolved V gene, and the others are unexplained. The sample records hundreds of thousands of clones, around three quarters of which are singletons. The ten largest clonotypes hold around 13% of the sample. Sample: PBMCs. All receptors derive from a woman aged 35 to 49 in good health. Some clones in this sample may be carry-over from other donors' samples.

This chain links TRBV30 with TRBJ2-3; D gene unclear. The germline gives CDR1 GTSNPN, CDR2 SVGIG (reference sequence). Trimming removed 1 base at V and 0 bases at J, with 5 bases between. The CDR3 extends over 13 amino acids. This chain's CDR3 is CAWSGSSTDTQYF. The CDR3, as DNA: TGTGCCTGGAGTGGGTCTAGCACAGATACGCAGTATTTT. The variable domain in full, completed from reference TRBV30 and TRBJ2-3, reads SQTIHQWPATLVQPVGSPLSLECTVEGTSNPNLYWYRQAAGRGLQLLFYSVGIGQISSEVPQNLSASRPQDRQFILSSKKLLLSDSGFYLCAWSGSSTDTQYFGPGTRLTVL.

This clone showed up many times. Other DNA sequences from this sample encode an identical CDR3 as well. The V call is TRBV5-1, the J call TRBJ1-2; D remains unclear. This CDR3 is built from 14 residues. Germline V lookup: CDR1 SGHRS, CDR2 YFSETQ. V shed 0 bases and J shed 2 bases, with 8 bases lying between them. In DNA, the CDR3 is TGCGCCAGCAGCTTGGAAACCCCGAACTATGGCTACACCTTC. Its translation is CASSLETPNYGYTF.

Remarks on this clone: This specimen includes other DNA sequences encoding the same CDR3. The chain recombines TRBV29-1 with TRBJ1-1; a weak D match, TRBD1 (5 bases). Trimming stripped 4 bases from V and 0 bases from J, with 15 bases between. Looked up from germline, CDR1 is SQVTM and CDR2 is ANQGSEA. The CDR3 is made up of 15 amino acids. This chain's CDR3 is CSVGAGWGMNTEAFF. CDR3 sequence (DNA): TGCAGCGTTGGAGCAGGGTGGGGGATGAACACTGAAGCTTTCTTT.

This clone was recorded many times. J is TRBJ2-1 and V is TRBV28; the match to TRBD2 covers 11 bases. The CDR3 is 18 residues long. Germline V gives CDR1 MDHEN, CDR2 SYDVKM. V lost 3 bases, J lost 4 bases, and 11 bases stayed unmatched. The CDR3 loop is CASSLTGSGRVGYNEQFF. CDR3 DNA sequence: TGTGCCAGCAGTTTGACGGGTAGCGGGAGGGTCGGTTACAATGAGCAGTTCTTC.

V gene TRBV4-1 combines with J gene TRBJ1-4; D unresolved. The CDR3 sequence is 14 residues long. V lost 4 bases to trimming and J lost 7 bases, with 13 bases between them. CDR1 and CDR2 from the germline V gene are MGHRA and YSYEKL. The CDR3, as DNA: TGCGCCAGCAGCCCACTTCGTCGCTTTGAAAAACTGTTTTTT. Amino acids: CASSPLRRFEKLFF.

The rearrangement links TRBV10-3 to TRBJ1-1, with D maybe TRBD1 (5 bases). This CDR3 contains 14 residues. V was shortened by 2 bases and J by 5 bases, with 12 bases between the two germline ends. In germline, CDR1 is ENHRY, CDR2 SYGVKD. The CDR3: CAISEPGRTTEAFF. The CDR3 nucleotides read TGTGCCATCAGTGAGCCGGGACGGACGACTGAAGCTTTCTTT.

This clone was counted only a few times. The J gene is TRBJ2-3, the V gene TRBV27, with D possibly being TRBD2 (5 bases). Germline lookup yields CDR1 MNHEY and CDR2 SMNVEV (reference sequence). Trimming took off 5 bases at V and 7 bases at J, with 10 bases between the two ends. The CDR3 has 12 residues. The CDR3 reads CASSTQRNTQYF. For the CDR3, the DNA is TGTGCCAGCAGTACCCAGCGGAATACGCAGTATTTT.

This clone was recorded only once. The rearrangement links TRBV19 to TRBJ2-7; TRBD2 matches 11 bases. The CDR3 spans 16 residues. Trimming removed 3 bases from V and 3 bases from J; junction bases left unmatched: 7. CDR1 and CDR2 from the germline V gene are LNHDA and SQIVND (reference sequence). The chain's CDR3 is CASSIGSGRAGYEQYF. The DNA for the CDR3 is TGTGCCAGTAGTATCGGTAGCGGGAGGGCAGGCTACGAGCAGTACTTC.

J is TRBJ2-5 and V is TRBV27, with 7 bases lining up with TRBD2. J was trimmed by 9 bases and V by 6 bases; bases with no gene match: 10. The CDR3 runs 13 residues. From germline, CDR1 is MNHEY and CDR2 SMNVEV (reference sequence). CDR3 bases: TGTGCCAGCAGCTCTGCTCCGGGGGGTCCCCAGTACTTC. Translating gives CASSSAPGGPQYF.

This sequence joins TRBV29-1 and TRBJ2-1, with 9 positions matching TRBD2. CDR1 is SQVTM, CDR2 ANQGSEA, per germline. The junction had 5 bases not matched to a gene; V was cut back by 7 bases and J by 1 base. The CDR3 runs 14 residues. The CDR3 DNA is TGCAGCGCACGTACTAGCGGGTCCTACAATGAGCAGTTCTTC. This translates into CSARTSGSYNEQFF.

This CDR3 is CASSLARLAPFREQYF. Here the CDR3 DNA reads TGTGCCAGCAGCTTGGCCCGACTAGCTCCTTTTCGAGAGCAGTACTTC. The chain combines TRBV7-8 with TRBJ2-7; TRBD2 agrees at 7 bases. CDR1 and CDR2 from the germline V gene are SGHVS and FQNEAQ. V lost 3 bases and J lost 7; bases outside the gene matches: 15. The CDR3 totals 16 residues. Drawing the rest from reference TRBV7-8 and TRBJ2-7, the complete variable domain is GAGVSQSPRYKVAKRGQDVALRCDPISGHVSLFWYQQALGQGPEFLTYFQNEAQLDKSGLPSDRFFAERPEGSVSTLKIQRTQQEDSAVYLCASSLARLAPFREQYFGPGTRLTVT.

This clone turned up a few times. The V gene is TRBV5-1, the J gene TRBJ1-5, with D possibly matching TRBD1 (6 bases). V was shortened by 5 bases and J by 4 bases, with 10 bases between the two germline ends. The CDR3 loop spans 13 amino acids. Per germline, CDR1 SGHRS and CDR2 YFSETQ. The chain's CDR3 is CASRYDRNQPQHF. CDR3 nucleotides: TGCGCCAGCAGATACGACAGGAATCAGCCCCAGCATTTT.

This clone was seen once. The rearrangement links TRBV14 to TRBJ1-2; D is possibly TRBD1 (6 bases). CDR1 is SGHDN and CDR2 is FVKESK in the germline V gene. V was trimmed by 1 base and J by 3 bases, leaving 12 bases between them. The CDR3 spans 15 residues. The CDR3 reads CASSQGGQGHYGYTF. As DNA, the CDR3 is TGTGCCAGCAGCCAAGGGGGGCAGGGTCACTATGGCTACACCTTC. The full variable domain, completed using reference TRBV14 and TRBJ1-2, is EAGVTQFPSHSVIEKGQTVTLRCDPISGHDNLYWYRRVMGKEIKFLLHFVKESKQDESGMPNNRFLAERTGGTYSTLKVQPAELEDSGVYFCASSQGGQGHYGYTFGSGTRLTVV.

This clone was seen only once. V usage is TRBV28 and J usage is TRBJ2-2; 9 nucleotides align to TRBD1. J lost 5 bases, V lost 5 bases, and 12 bases had no gene match. Germline V gene lookup returns CDR1 MDHEN and CDR2 SYDVKM. The CDR3 totals 17 residues. The CDR3 nucleotides are TGTGCCAGCAGTCCTAGGGGGGGACAGGGTCGGACCGGGGAGCTGTTTTTT. This encodes CASSPRGGQGRTGELFF.

The table lists this clone with a few counts. The chain carries TRBV2 and TRBJ1-5, with D unclear. The length of the CDR3 is 14 residues. Germline V CDR1 and CDR2: SNHLY, FYNNEI. V shed 5 bases and J shed 3 bases, with 11 bases lying between them. CDR3 coding DNA: TGTGCCAGCAGTACCACAGTCAACAATCAGCCCCAGCATTTT. Residues: CASSTTVNNQPQHF.

In DNA, the CDR3 is TGCGCCAGCAGCTTGCAGGGGGCGCGATCCTACGAGCAGTACTTC. Residues: CASSLQGARSYEQYF. The chain joins TRBV5-1 to TRBJ2-7; the match to TRBD1 covers 8 bases. CDR3 length: 15 amino acids. Per the germline V gene, CDR1 is SGHRS and CDR2 is YFSETQ. V lost 1 base, J lost 1 base, and 4 bases stayed unmatched.

The V call is TRBV27, the J call TRBJ2-1; D might be TRBD2 (5 bases). Germline CDR1 MNHEY, CDR2 SMNVEV (reference sequence). CDR3 length: 15 residues. Trimming took off 3 bases at V and 0 bases at J, with 9 bases between the two ends. This chain's CDR3 is CASSLDSSSYNEQFF. The CDR3 bases are TGTGCCAGCAGTTTGGACTCGAGCTCCTACAATGAGCAGTTCTTC.

The chain links TRBV6-5 to TRBJ2-1; D is ambiguous. Germline-derived CDR1 and CDR2 are MNHEY and SVGAGI. The V gene lost 6 bases and the J gene lost 6 bases, with 12 bases spanning the gap. The length of the CDR3 is 13 residues. Here the CDR3 reads CASSSPLGNEQFF. DNA of the CDR3: TGTGCCAGCAGCTCCCCACTGGGCAATGAGCAGTTCTTC.

The rearrangement joins TRBV6-5 to TRBJ1-2; D may be TRBD1 (6 bases). The ends were cut back, 4 bases at V and 3 bases at J, with 9 bases in the middle. The CDR3 totals 13 residues. Germline CDR1 is MNHEY and CDR2 is SVGAGI. The CDR3 sequence: CASSLGGDYGYTF. CDR3 nucleotides: TGTGCCAGCAGTTTAGGGGGGGACTATGGCTACACCTTC.

This chain uses TRBV28 with TRBJ1-3, with D perhaps matching TRBD1 (6 bases). This CDR3 spans 15 amino acids. The V gene lost 3 bases and the J gene lost 1 base, with 10 bases spanning the gap. Germline CDR1 is MDHEN and CDR2 is SYDVKM. CDR3 DNA sequence: TGTGCCAGCAGTTTGGGTAGGGGGTCTGGAAACACCATATATTTT. Its translation: CASSLGRGSGNTIYF.

The CDR3 coding sequence is TGTGCCAGCAGCGGGCTTGAGCCCCTAAAGCAGTTCTTC. Encoded protein: CASSGLEPLKQFF. The chain recombines TRBV6-1 with TRBJ2-1; D gene uncertain. In germline, CDR1 is MNHNS, CDR2 SASEGT. Trimming left V 6 bases short and J 11 bases short, with 17 bases between. The CDR3 is 13 amino acids.

V gene TRBV11-2 combines with J gene TRBJ2-7; D gene uncertain. With 4 bases removed from V and 4 bases from J, the gap between germline ends came to 11 bases. CDR3 length equals 13 residues. Looked up from germline, CDR1 is SGHAT and CDR2 is FQNNGV. CDR3 bases: TGTGCCAGCAGCTGGAGAGTTGGGTACGAGCAGTACTTC. It codes for CASSWRVGYEQYF.

The chain uses TRBV2 and TRBJ1-1; D not resolved. This CDR3 spans 14 amino acids. CDR1 is SNHLY and CDR2 is FYNNEI in the germline V gene. V was trimmed by 6 bases and J by 3 bases, leaving 14 bases between them. CDR3 sequence: CASSLSGGDTEAFF. The CDR3 DNA is TGTGCCAGCAGCCTCTCGGGTGGGGACACTGAAGCTTTCTTT.

This chain joins TRBV2 and TRBJ2-2; D unclear. Trimming took off 7 bases at V and 4 bases at J, with 10 bases between the two ends. Germline V lookup: CDR1 SNHLY, CDR2 FYNNEI. The CDR3 loop spans 13 amino acids. This CDR3 is CASNRVGTGELFF. CDR3 nucleotides: TGTGCCAGCAATCGGGTGGGCACCGGGGAGCTGTTTTTT. Drawing the rest from reference TRBV2 and TRBJ2-2, the complete variable domain is EPEVTQTPSHQVTQMGQEVILRCVPISNHLYFYWYRQILGQKVEFLVSFYNNEISEKSEIFDDQFSVERPDGSNFTLKIRSTKLEDSAMYFCASNRVGTGELFFGEGSRLTVL.

This clone was seen more than once but under ten times. The V gene is TRBV28, the J gene TRBJ1-1, with D uncertain. V lost 6 bases to trimming and J lost 8 bases, with 16 bases between them. Germline CDR1 and CDR2: MDHEN and SYDVKM. The CDR3 runs 13 residues. CDR3 sequence (DNA): TGTGCCAGCAGCCCTGTACAGACCAGGGAAGCTTTCTTT. This codes for CASSPVQTREAFF.

The chain combines TRBV18 with TRBJ2-7; 14 bases map to TRBD2. CDR1 and CDR2 from the germline V gene are KGHSH and LQKENI. The CDR3 spans 16 residues. Trimming took 2 bases from V and 4 from J; bases not matched to a gene: 4. CDR3 sequence reads: CASSPIGTSGSYEQYF. DNA of the CDR3: TGTGCCAGCTCACCAATCGGGACTAGCGGGAGTTACGAGCAGTACTTC.

The chain combines TRBV2 with TRBJ2-7; D is ambiguous. Trimming left V 6 bases short and J 3 bases short, with 3 bases between. Germline values: CDR1 SNHLY, CDR2 FYNNEI. CDR3 size: 10 residues. The CDR3, as DNA: TGTGCCAGCAGGAACTACGAGCAGTACTTC. Translating gives CASRNYEQYF.

Worth noting for this clone: A far bigger clonotype differs at one base, so this is likely a read error. The genes are TRBV5-4 and TRBJ2-5; 7 bases agree with TRBD1. The V and J ends lost 0 bases and 7 bases, in that order; junction bases with no gene match: 12. CDR3 length equals 16 residues. CDR1 is SGHNT and CDR2 is YYREEE in the germline V gene (reference sequence). The CDR3 loop is CASSLGLGQGEGTQYF. DNA of the CDR3: TGTGCCAGCAGCTTGGGTTTAGGGCAGGGGGAAGGGACCCAGTACTTC.